The 6 T cell receptor beta chains reported below all come from one sample, sequenced in a study of technical replicates of blood from a few donors. This table comes from immunoSEQ multiplex PCR, and its TCRdb copy is limited to in-frame clones, with some not included. The sample includes roughly 80,000 clones, 94% of them seen just once. The sample taken for sequencing was T cells isolated from PBMCs. These receptor sequences come from a human donor in good health.

The chain combines TRBV5-3 with TRBJ2-1; TRBD2 aligns across 10 bases. TRBV5-3 is assigned to the ORF class and has an uncertain function. The CDR3 contains 11 residues. J was trimmed by 16 bases and V by 0 bases; bases with no gene match: 1. CDR3 sequence (DNA): TGTGCCAGAAGCTTGGTAGCGGGAGGCTTCTTC. This sequence encodes CARSLVAGGFF.

This clone was counted once. The chain uses TRBV7-9 and TRBJ1-1, with 7 bases fitting TRBD1. J gave up 7 bases and V 2 bases, and 7 bases lay outside the gene matches. CDR3 length: 14 amino acids. Per the germline V gene, CDR1 is SEHNR and CDR2 is FQNEAQ (reference sequence). The DNA for the CDR3 is TGTGCCAGCAGCTTACAGGGGGATGGTGGTGAAGCTTTCTTT. The encoded protein is CASSLQGDGGEAFF.

The chain is built from TRBV6-5 and TRBJ1-1; perhaps TRBD1 as D (6 bases). V shed 5 bases and J shed 0 bases, with 13 bases lying between them. The germline gives CDR1 MNHEY, CDR2 SVGAGI. The CDR3 is 15 amino acids. The CDR3 DNA follows: TGTGCCAGCAGTCCCGGGACACCAATGAACACTGAAGCTTTCTTT. Residues: CASSPGTPMNTEAFF.

The chain joins TRBV5-4 to TRBJ1-2, with 11 bases fitting TRBD1. CDR1 is SGHNT, CDR2 YYREEE, per germline (reference sequence). The CDR3 contains 13 residues. V dropped 7 bases and J dropped 6; count of bases not matched to a gene: 5. The CDR3 sequence is CASYGQGANGYTF. The CDR3, as DNA: TGTGCCAGCTACGGACAGGGGGCTAATGGCTACACCTTC.

This chain joins TRBV6-1 and TRBJ2-1; D is possibly TRBD1 (5 bases). CDR1 MNHNS and CDR2 SASEGT come from the germline V gene. V lost 9 bases, J lost 6 bases, and 9 bases lay in between. The CDR3 runs to 11 residues. The CDR3 reads CASRTGNEQFF. The CDR3 nucleotides read TGTGCCAGTAGAACAGGCAATGAGCAGTTCTTC.

The chain employs TRBV27 and TRBJ1-1; D ambiguous. Per germline, CDR1 MNHEY and CDR2 SMNVEV (reference sequence). Between the trimmed V and J ends, which lost 6 bases and 0 bases, there was a span of 11 bases. The CDR3 length is 14 residues. DNA for the CDR3: TGTGCCAGCAGCCTAATATCCGTGAACACTGAAGCTTTCTTT. Translating gives CASSLISVNTEAFF.